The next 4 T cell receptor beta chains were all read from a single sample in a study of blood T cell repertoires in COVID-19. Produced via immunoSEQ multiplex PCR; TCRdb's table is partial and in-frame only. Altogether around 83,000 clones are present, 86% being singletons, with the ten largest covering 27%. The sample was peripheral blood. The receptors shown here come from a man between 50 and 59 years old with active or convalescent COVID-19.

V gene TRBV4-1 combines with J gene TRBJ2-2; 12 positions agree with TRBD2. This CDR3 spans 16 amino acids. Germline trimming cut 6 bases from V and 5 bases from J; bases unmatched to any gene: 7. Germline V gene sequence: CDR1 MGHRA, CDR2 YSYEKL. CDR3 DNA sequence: TGCGCCAGCAGTCTGACTAGCGGGGGTCGAACCGGGGAGCTGTTTTTT. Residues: CASSLTSGGRTGELFF.

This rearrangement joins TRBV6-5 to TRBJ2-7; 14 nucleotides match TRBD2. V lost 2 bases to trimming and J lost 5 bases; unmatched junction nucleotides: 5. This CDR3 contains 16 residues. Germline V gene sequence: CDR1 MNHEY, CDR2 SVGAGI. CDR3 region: CASSYRLAGGPHEQYF. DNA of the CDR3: TGTGCCAGCAGTTACCGACTAGCGGGAGGGCCCCACGAGCAGTACTTC.

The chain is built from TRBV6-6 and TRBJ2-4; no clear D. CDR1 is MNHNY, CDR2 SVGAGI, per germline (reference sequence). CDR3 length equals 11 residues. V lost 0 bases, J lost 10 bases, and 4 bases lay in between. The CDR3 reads CASSYSTIQYF. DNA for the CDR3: TGTGCCAGCAGTTACTCAACAATTCAGTACTTC.

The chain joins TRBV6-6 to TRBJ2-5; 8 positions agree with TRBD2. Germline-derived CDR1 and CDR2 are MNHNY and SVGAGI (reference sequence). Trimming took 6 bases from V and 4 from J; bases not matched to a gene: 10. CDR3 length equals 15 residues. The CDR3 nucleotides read TGTGCCAGCAGCCCCGGGGGGGCGGATGGAGAGACCCAGTACTTC. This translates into CASSPGGADGETQYF.